This T cell receptor beta chain was recovered during a study of cytotoxic CD8 clonotypes in ibrutinib-treated CLL. Study information: Partial response occurred in approximately 25 patients and complete response in 2; at median approximately 68 months, approximately 14 remained remitted and approximately 12 progressed.

Germline CDR1 and CDR2: MNHEY and SMNVEV (reference sequence). The CDR3 contains 14 residues. V trimming: 3 bases; J trimming: 8 bases; junction bases outside the gene matches: 10. Data came from immunoSEQ multiplex PCR; TCRdb stores just in-frame clones and leaves some out. The repertoire holds 110,000 to 150,000 clones, with 75% to 80% as singletons. This clone appeared once. Source: PBMCs, taken after 24 months of ibrutinib treatment. This chain joins TRBV27 and TRBJ2-7; 7 bases line up with TRBD2. The clonotype originates from a human donor with chronic lymphocytic leukemia. The CDR3: CASSFGGYFVKQYF. CDR3 bases: TGTGCCAGCAGTTTCGGGGGGTATTTTGTGAAGCAGTACTTC.